This passage covers 16 T cell receptor beta chains from one sample sequenced in a study of CD8+ T cells in alopecia areata. Extraction of RNA preceded its reverse transcription into cDNA, which served as the sequencing template. Sequenced by immunoSEQ multiplex PCR; TCRdb stores in-frame clones only, minus some. The repertoire holds 110,000 or so clones, with 55% to 80% as singletons. What was sequenced was CD4+ T cells sorted from blood. The receptors shown here come from a human donor in good health.

The chain employs TRBV28 and TRBJ1-6, with D uncertain. CDR1 is MDHEN, CDR2 SYDVKM, per germline. This CDR3 region has 11 residues. The V and J ends lost 6 bases and 7 bases respectively, with 4 bases between them. The CDR3 sequence: CASSQNSPLHF. CDR3 sequence (DNA): TGTGCCAGCAGCCAAAATTCACCCCTCCACTTT.

This chain connects TRBV30 to TRBJ1-1, with D maybe TRBD1 (5 bases). This CDR3 has 13 amino acids. Germline values: CDR1 GTSNPN, CDR2 SVGIG (reference sequence). The CDR3 sequence: CAAGRESTAGAFF. The CDR3 region has the DNA TGTGCAGCAGGGAGGGAGAGTACGGCGGGAGCTTTCTTT.

The chain is built from TRBV5-1 and TRBJ2-2; D is uncertain. CDR3 length: 14 amino acids. Germline CDR1 reads SGHRS; CDR2 reads YFSETQ. The V gene lost 4 bases and the J gene lost 1 base, with 8 bases spanning the gap. The CDR3 is CASSAILNTGELFF. Here the CDR3 DNA reads TGCGCCAGCAGCGCGATATTGAACACCGGGGAGCTGTTTTTT.

The chain recombines TRBV15 with TRBJ2-5, with TRBD2 matching 7 bases. Germline CDR1 and CDR2: LNHNV and YYDKDF (reference sequence). J was trimmed by 9 bases and V by 0 bases; bases with no gene match: 10. The CDR3 runs 15 residues. DNA for the CDR3: TGTGCCACCAGCAGAGATAAGGACGGCCGGGGGGCCCAGTACTTC. Translation: CATSRDKDGRGAQYF.

The rearrangement links TRBV7-2 to TRBJ1-5, with D maybe TRBD1 (5 bases). CDR3 length: 15 residues. From germline, CDR1 is SGHTA and CDR2 FQGNSA. The V end lost 0 bases, the J end lost 4 bases, and 10 bases lay between the germline ends. The CDR3 sequence: CASSLARGGNQPQHF. CDR3 DNA: TGTGCCAGCAGCTTAGCGAGGGGTGGGAATCAGCCCCAGCATTTT.

The chain links TRBV4-1 to TRBJ1-1; D is ambiguous. Per germline, CDR1 MGHRA and CDR2 YSYEKL. V was shortened by 3 bases and J by 7 bases, with 9 bases between the two germline ends. The CDR3 has 12 residues. The CDR3 DNA sequence: TGCGCCAGCAGCCAGGTGGCGAGTGAAGCTTTCTTT. Translated, it gives CASSQVASEAFF.

This clone was observed a few times. The rearrangement joins TRBV28 to TRBJ2-7, with D uncertain. The length of the CDR3 is 11 residues. With 8 bases removed from V and 0 bases from J, the gap between germline ends came to 5 bases. Germline loops: CDR1 MDHEN, CDR2 SYDVKM. The CDR3 sequence is CASQTSYEQYF. The CDR3 region has the DNA TGTGCCAGCCAAACCTCCTACGAGCAGTACTTC.

This chain uses TRBV18 with TRBJ2-5, with 7 bases lining up with TRBD1. V shed 6 bases and J 5 bases; nucleotides not matched to a gene: 6. The germline CDR1 and CDR2 sequences are KGHSH and LQKENI. The CDR3 spans 13 residues. CDR3 nucleotide sequence: TGTGCCAGCTCTCAGGGGGATTCGGAGACCCAGTACTTC. It translates to CASSQGDSETQYF.

The chain links TRBV29-1 to TRBJ1-3; perhaps TRBD1 as D (6 bases). CDR1 is SQVTM and CDR2 is ANQGSEA in the germline V gene. The CDR3 covers 15 residues. Trimming removed 2 bases from V and 4 bases from J, with 15 bases in between. CDR3 in amino acids: CSVERGQGNGNTIYF. The CDR3 DNA sequence: TGCAGCGTTGAAAGAGGGCAGGGGAACGGAAACACCATATATTTT.

This clone has only one observation. The rearrangement uses TRBV9 and TRBJ1-4; TRBD1 agrees at 12 bases. There are 18 residues in the CDR3. V lost 2 bases and J lost 1; bases outside the gene matches: 6. Per germline, CDR1 SGDLS and CDR2 YYNGEE. CDR3 in amino acids: CASSVLGQGAVTNEKLFF. In nucleotides, the CDR3 is TGTGCCAGCAGCGTCCTGGGACAGGGGGCCGTAACTAATGAAAAACTGTTTTTT.

The chain recombines TRBV7-9 with TRBJ1-2; tentatively, D is TRBD1 (5 bases). The germline CDR1 and CDR2 sequences are SEHNR and FQNEAQ (reference sequence). The CDR3 consists of 13 residues. The ends were cut back, 1 base at V and 3 bases at J, with 6 bases in the middle. This CDR3 is CASSLEGYYGYTF. CDR3 DNA sequence: TGTGCCAGCAGCTTAGAGGGGTACTATGGCTACACCTTC.

This chain links TRBV9 with TRBJ2-5; 11 bases fit TRBD2. The CDR3 consists of 16 residues. The ends lost 0 bases at V and 3 bases at J; junction bases unmatched: 4. Germline V gene data show CDR1 as SGDLS and CDR2 as YYNGEE. CDR3 region: CASSVGLTSGEETQYF. The CDR3 bases are TGTGCCAGCAGCGTAGGGTTGACTAGCGGGGAAGAGACCCAGTACTTC.

The V and J genes are TRBV28 and TRBJ2-3; D possibly corresponds to TRBD2 (6 bases). From germline, CDR1 is MDHEN and CDR2 SYDVKM. CDR3 length: 12 amino acids. The V and J ends lost 10 bases and 0 bases respectively, with 8 bases between them. CDR3 loop: CAIRESTDTQYF. The CDR3 DNA reads as TGTGCCATCCGGGAGAGCACAGATACGCAGTATTTT.

Notes on this clone: The identical CDR3 is also encoded by other nucleotide sequences in the sample. The J gene is TRBJ1-1, the V gene TRBV2, with 7 bases aligning to TRBD1. J was trimmed by 1 base and V by 5 bases; bases with no gene match: 1. CDR3 length equals 13 residues. Germline lookup yields CDR1 SNHLY and CDR2 FYNNEI. The CDR3 region is CASSQGENTEAFF. Here the CDR3 DNA reads TGTGCCAGCAGTCAGGGGGAGAACACTGAAGCTTTCTTT. Full variable domain (remainder filled in from reference TRBV2 and TRBJ1-1): EPEVTQTPSHQVTQMGQEVILRCVPISNHLYFYWYRQILGQKVEFLVSFYNNEISEKSEIFDDQFSVERPDGSNFTLKIRSTKLEDSAMYFCASSQGENTEAFFGQGTRLTVV.

The rearrangement uses TRBV5-1 and TRBJ2-3; D is undetermined. Germline loops: CDR1 SGHRS, CDR2 YFSETQ. This CDR3 contains 16 residues. V dropped 1 base and J dropped 2 bases, with 14 bases sitting between them. The CDR3 here is CASSLLPQDLTDTQYF. Written as DNA, the CDR3 is TGCGCCAGCAGCTTGTTGCCGCAGGACCTCACAGATACGCAGTATTTT.

This chain connects TRBV14 to TRBJ2-2; no clear D gene. CDR3 length: 12 amino acids. V was pared by 0 bases and J by 7 bases, with 3 bases between. Germline V lookup: CDR1 SGHDN, CDR2 FVKESK. The chain's CDR3 is CASSQDFGELFF. CDR3 bases: TGTGCCAGCAGCCAAGATTTCGGGGAGCTGTTTTTT.